The present entry profiles one T cell receptor (beta chain) with its context. These data originate in a study of blood T cell repertoires in COVID-19. Germline-derived CDR1 and CDR2 are SEHNR and FQNEAQ (reference sequence). This CDR3 region has 13 residues. V lost 4 bases and J lost 11; bases outside the gene matches: 9. Assay: immunoSEQ multiplex PCR; the TCRdb copy retains only in-frame clones and omits some. Of 90,000 to 120,000 clones in the sample, 84% were seen once. The chain carries TRBV7-9 and TRBJ1-2, with 8 bases identical to TRBD1. Sequencing used peripheral blood. This sequence originates from a human donor in a cohort sampled during active COVID-19. The CDR3 sequence is CASSSSDRVDYTF. As DNA, the CDR3 is TGTGCCAGCAGCTCTTCGGACAGGGTGGATTACACCTTC.